A selection of T cell receptor beta chains follows, all from one sample in a study of cytomegalovirus exposure and HLA in healthy donors. This table comes from immunoSEQ multiplex PCR, and its TCRdb copy is limited to in-frame clones, with some not included. The sample yields over 150,000 clones, roughly 80% seen once. The sample was PBMCs. These receptors were taken from a woman between 40 and 50 years old in good health and CMV-seronegative. Each CDR3 is given without its conserved first and last residue. Each record gives: V gene, J gene, CDR3 protein.

TRBV7-2	TRBJ2-3	ASSPQTSASDTQY
TRBV4-1	TRBJ2-5	ASSQDLGTVRGETQY
TRBV7-7	TRBJ2-2	ASSPSTGSGELF
TRBV9	TRBJ1-2	ASSEPTGGSVYGYT
TRBV11-2	TRBJ2-7	ASSFLDGHSSYEQY
TRBV28	TRBJ2-1	ASSLIQGADKNEQF
TRBV27	TRBJ1-2	ASLHPSYGYT
TRBV29-1	TRBJ1-1	SVELQGVLNTEAF
TRBV6-5	TRBJ2-7	ASRPGNTYEQY
TRBV30	TRBJ2-5	AWSPQERETQY
TRBV5-1	TRBJ2-1	ASSHGDREQF
TRBV5-4	TRBJ2-5	ASSAWDRQETQY
TRBV10-3	TRBJ1-3	AISDRDISGNTIY
TRBV11-3	TRBJ2-5	ASSLRGSQY
TRBV6-5	TRBJ2-3	ASSYDGPSAADTQY
TRBV4-2	TRBJ1-1	ASSRGTENTEAF
TRBV28	TRBJ2-3	ASSLSDRGYADTQY
TRBV10-1	TRBJ2-7	ASSESELHEQY
TRBV4-1	TRBJ1-5	ASSQAGGRGNQPQH
TRBV28	TRBJ2-3	ASLGSRGNTDTQY
TRBV25-1	TRBJ1-2	ASSEYGGRGAYGYT
TRBV9	TRBJ2-1	ASSVGPRLRSNEQF
TRBV7-2	TRBJ1-1	ASSLLQGYTEAF
TRBV7-9	TRBJ1-1	ASSFTEVEAF
TRBV10-3	TRBJ1-3	AISGGTGAGNTIY
TRBV6-1	TRBJ2-7	ASSDAAGTALVEQY
TRBV7-8	TRBJ2-3	ASNRLRFRDRGHSTDTQY
TRBV5-4	TRBJ1-4	AVRTDATNEKLF
TRBV7-6	TRBJ1-6	ASSNSAQGGNSPLH
TRBV6-5	TRBJ1-2	ASSPFGTGEGYT
TRBV10-2	TRBJ1-6	ASRLEINSPLH
TRBV28	TRBJ2-1	ASGTSGRISEQF
TRBV5-8	TRBJ1-2	ASSPAWDREGANYGYT
TRBV11-2	.	ASSLDGLAEPYEQY
TRBV27	TRBJ1-6	ASSRQGSSYNSPLH
TRBV2	TRBJ1-2	ASRIGQGGYT
TRBV10-3	TRBJ1-5	AIRTGGDQPQH
TRBV28	TRBJ2-1	ASKYRGSSNEQF
TRBV6-1	TRBJ1-2	ASTRAGEGYGYT
TRBV7-9	TRBJ1-2	ASSVGQNYGYT
TRBV5-1	TRBJ1-1	ASSLVGDYTEAF
TRBV6-5	TRBJ1-2	ASSSAGGGGYGYT
TRBV2	TRBJ2-1	ASTGGGGGDNEQF
TRBV7-2	TRBJ1-1	ASSKDRILNTEAF
TRBV7-8	TRBJ2-7	ASSLPPTQDYEQY
TRBV28	TRBJ2-7	ATRLRRGEFHEQY
TRBV5-1	TRBJ2-3	ASSGGGADTQY
TRBV7-9	TRBJ1-1	ASSAQGQEAF
TRBV7-9	TRBJ1-4	ASSTPDRGPGTNEKLF
TRBV6-1	TRBJ1-5	ASSEISRYQPQH